The following is a TCR beta chain sequence with its context. The clone's antigen remains unknown. Qualities for individual bases were not recorded, and no much larger clone is one base off. Intraepithelial and lamina propria lymphocytes were isolated from graft specimens using dithiothreitol, EDTA incubations and collagenase D digestion. Bulk TCR-beta sequencing was performed on serial intestinal graft biopsy specimens collected as late as 600 days after transplant. The data stem from a study of graft-versus-host responses after intestinal transplantation (dated by TCRdb to the early 2020s). With respect to the entire study: Multivisceral, liver-intestinal, or isolated intestinal transplants were received by the recipients. All recipients received anti-thymocyte globulin induction followed by maintenance tacrolimus and steroids for around three years. Bulk TCR-beta CDR3 sequencing was used to track graft-versus-host and host-versus-graft alloreactive T cell clones in the graft, circulation and bone marrow after intestinal transplantation. To identify alloreactive clones, pre-transplant mixed lymphocyte reaction products were sequenced and compared with unstimulated pre-transplant donor and recipient T cells. The cohort enrolled 20 to 25 intestinal transplant recipients, one of whom was a retransplant, and a few patients without pretransplant specimens were excluded. Donor T cell macrochimerism was defined as a peak of at least 4% donor T cells among recipient peripheral blood mononuclear cells. Instead of going to the commercial service, samples from a few later patients were sequenced in-house on an Illumina MiSeq and processed with MiXCR.

The library relied on the immunoSEQ multiplex PCR assay. For most patients, high-throughput TCR-beta CDR3 sequencing of genomic DNA was performed by Adaptive Biotechnologies. The authors processed their data as follows. TCR sequencing data for over 15 patients were retrieved from Adaptive's ImmunoSEQ software; three other patients were processed with MiXCR and VDJtools. CDR3 nucleotide sequences shared between donor and recipient were removed because the origin of such sequences could not be assigned. To be classed as alloreactive, a clone needed at least 2-fold expansion over unstimulated cells and a minimum CFSE-low frequency of 0.002% (template counts) or 0.001% (read counts). Mappable clones were those detected in sequenced pre-transplant spleen, lymph node, or MLR CFSE-low populations of the donor or recipient. Cumulative frequency of alloreactive clones was calculated as a percentage of all sequences weighted by copy number. In TCRdb, the immuneACCESS table is reduced to in-frame sequences with V and J assigned. These tables do not hold every clone; where another copy was compared, an unresolved V gene accounts for under half, and the others remain unexplained. Clonal size and the V and J genes are those of that table, whereas D and trimming came from the DNA. For this sample there are around 15,000 clones; 75% to 85% appear just once. The ten largest make up around a sixth of the sample.

Results and caveats for the whole study, not just this receptor: The conclusions were limited by the relatively low number and heterogeneity of the intestinal transplant patients. Patients with donor T cell macrochimerism had high GvH to HvG T cell clonal ratios in their allografts. GvH clones turned up in recipient bone marrow, with some appearing earlier in ileal mucosa or blood, a pattern consistent with an intestinal mucosal origin. Early after transplant, peak levels of circulating GvH clones were associated with declines in HvG clones.

This sequence originates from a human patient who received an intestinal transplant, so some T cells may come from the graft donor. Sequenced here: ileum tissue, sampled about 100 days after intestinal transplant.

The CDR3 corresponds to CAGALGDGSYEQYF. In nucleotides, the sequence is TGTGCCGGGGCCTTAGGGGATGGCTCCTACGAGCAGTACTTC. The sequence is built from TRBV11-2 and TRBJ2-7; the D gene is perhaps TRBD1, from 5 matching bases. As encoded in the germline V gene, CDR1 is SGHAT while CDR2 is FQNNGV. The CDR3 holds 14 amino acids from the cysteine to the phenylalanine. CDR3 DNA is the only sequence kept; it has 42 bases, read in frame from the first base. Between the V and J ends, shortened by 11 bases and 0 bases respectively, the junction contains 17 bases.